The 6 T cell receptor beta chains reported below all come from one sample, sequenced in a study of glioma-infiltrating T cells after dendritic cell vaccination. Profiled with immunoSEQ multiplex PCR; TCRdb holds only in-frame clones, not every one. Among 45,000 to 50,000 clones, 85% were seen once, and the ten largest hold over 10%. The sample in question was blood, obtained before dendritic cell vaccination. The receptors were sampled from a human donor with glioblastoma.

This chain uses TRBV5-1 with TRBJ2-7; 7 bases align to TRBD1. CDR3 length: 14 residues. Germline loops: CDR1 SGHRS, CDR2 YFSETQ. With V trimmed by 3 bases and J by 5 bases, 8 bases remained unmatched. CDR3 coding DNA: TGCGCCAGCAGCTGGGGCCCCACAGGGGACGAGCAGTACTTC. This translates into CASSWGPTGDEQYF.

The rearrangement uses TRBV5-1 and TRBJ2-1, with D possibly TRBD1 on 5 matching bases. V was cut by 1 base and J by 0 bases, with 17 bases left in between. The CDR3 has 18 residues. From germline, CDR1 is SGHRS and CDR2 YFSETQ. Here the CDR3 reads CASSLLGGAASSYNEQFF. CDR3 sequence (DNA): TGCGCCAGCAGCTTGTTGGGTGGGGCAGCGAGCTCCTACAATGAGCAGTTCTTC.

This clone has more than one count but fewer than ten. The chain combines TRBV18 with TRBJ2-3, with 8 nucleotides matching TRBD1. This CDR3 contains 15 residues. Losses at the gene ends were 4 bases for V and 6 bases for J; bases not matched to a gene: 9. CDR1 is KGHSH, CDR2 LQKENI, per germline. Written as DNA, the CDR3 is TGTGCCAGCTCACTCGGGACAGGACGAACGGATACGCAGTATTTT. Its protein product is CASSLGTGRTDTQYF. The full variable domain, completed using reference TRBV18 and TRBJ2-3, is NAGVMQNPRHLVRRRGQEARLRCSPMKGHSHVYWYRQLPEEGLKFMVYLQKENIIDESGMPKERFSAEFPKEGPSILRIQQVVRGDSAAYFCASSLGTGRTDTQYFGPGTRLTVL.

The chain recombines TRBV7-2 with TRBJ2-7, with a possible D match to TRBD1 (6 bases). V shed 1 base and J shed 0 bases, with 19 bases lying between them. The CDR3 has 18 residues. Germline CDR1 is SGHTA and CDR2 is FQGNSA. The DNA of the CDR3 is TGTGCCAGCAGCTTAGTCGGAGGCGGACAGCTTTCCTCCTACGAGCAGTACTTC. Its protein product is CASSLVGGGQLSSYEQYF.

The chain joins TRBV11-3 to TRBJ2-7; no clear D gene. This CDR3 has 14 amino acids. The ends were cut back, 5 bases at V and 4 bases at J, with 15 bases in the middle. Germline CDR1 and CDR2: SGHNT and YENEEA. The CDR3 bases are TGTGCCAGCAGCCCGAAGCGAGGCGTGTACGAGCAGTACTTC. Translation: CASSPKRGVYEQYF. The full variable domain, with the rest looked up from reference TRBV11-3 and TRBJ2-7, is EAGVVQSPRYKIIEKKQPVAFWCNPISGHNTLYWYLQNLGQGPELLIRYENEEAVDDSQLPKDRFSAERLKGVDSTLKIQPAELGDSAVYLCASSPKRGVYEQYFGPGTRLTVT.

This chain links TRBV5-1 with TRBJ2-1, with D tentatively TRBD2 (6 bases). The CDR3 is made up of 16 amino acids. Germline V gene data show CDR1 as SGHRS and CDR2 as YFSETQ. V was trimmed by 0 bases and J by 7 bases, leaving 17 bases between them. The CDR3 is CASSLGGDLRGNEQFF. DNA of the CDR3: TGCGCCAGCAGCTTGGGAGGGGACCTCCGGGGGAATGAGCAGTTCTTC.